The following is a T cell receptor (beta chain) sequence with its context. As yet, its antigen is unknown. MiXCR was run by TCRdb on the 5' RACE reads, yielding one entry per CDR3 protein. Here the sample spans some 410,000 distinct CDR3 sequences, more than 20% being singletons. Germline V gene data show CDR1 as SGHRS and CDR2 as YFSETQ. The CDR3 length is 13 residues. V was pared by 0 bases and J by 6 bases, with 9 bases between. These data are taken from a study of T-cell memory formation after mild COVID-19. General study results and limits: CD4/CD8 balance characterized clones contracting day 15 to 85, and CD4+ skew characterized later expanders. Pre-infection memory already had some responding clones, implying cross-reactive memory joined.

The clonotype originates from an adult woman who had mild COVID-19 (a few samples of this study predate the infection). Cell type and time point are not known. This chain connects TRBV5-1 to TRBJ1-1; D not resolved. The specimen sequenced was PBMCs or a T cell subset sorted from them (not recorded which). CDR3 nucleotides: TGCGCCAGCAGCTTGGCCGCCGGCTCTGAAGCTTTCTTT. Protein product: CASSLAAGSEAFF.